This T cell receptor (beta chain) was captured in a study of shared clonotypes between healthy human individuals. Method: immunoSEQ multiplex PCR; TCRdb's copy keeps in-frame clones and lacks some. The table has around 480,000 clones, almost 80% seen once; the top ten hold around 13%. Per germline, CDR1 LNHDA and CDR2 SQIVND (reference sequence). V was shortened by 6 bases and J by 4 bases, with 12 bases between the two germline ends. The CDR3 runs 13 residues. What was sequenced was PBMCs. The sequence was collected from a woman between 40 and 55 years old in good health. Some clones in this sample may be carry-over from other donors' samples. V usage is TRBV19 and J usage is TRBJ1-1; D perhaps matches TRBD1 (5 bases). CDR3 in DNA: TGTGCCAGTAGACCAGGGTGGGCCACTGAAGCTTTCTTT. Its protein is CASRPGWATEAFF. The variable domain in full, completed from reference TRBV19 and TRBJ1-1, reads DGGITQSPKYLFRKEGQNVTLSCEQNLNHDAMYWYRQDPGQGLRLIYYSQIVNDFQKGDIAEGYSVSREKKESFPLTVTSAQKNPTAFYLCASRPGWATEAFFGQGTRLTVV.